The rows below give T cell receptor beta chains drawn from one sample of a study of T cells after yellow fever vaccination. TCRdb itself ran the 5' RACE reads through MiXCR, one entry per CDR3 protein. The table includes 550,000 to 750,000 distinct CDR3 sequences, approximately 13% detected once. Material: PBMCs, obtained on the day of the yellow fever booster vaccination. These receptors were obtained from a man aged 30 to 39 who received the YFV17D yellow fever vaccine. CDR3s include the opening cysteine and the closing phenylalanine or tryptophan. A D gene is named only where the DNA matches it firmly. Clone size is given for some rows only: seen once, a few or many times, or a class if the clone is expanded.

j_gene | d_gene | abundance | v_gene | CDR3aa | CDR3nt
TRBJ1-2 | TRBD1 | few | TRBV5-4 | CASTPGQGTTNYGYTF | TGTGCCAGCACCCCGGGACAGGGGACTACTAACTATGGCTACACCTTC
TRBJ2-1 | . | few | TRBV2 | CASSDPGLDYNEQFF | TGTGCCAGCAGTGACCCGGGACTGGACTACAATGAGCAGTTCTTC
TRBJ1-5 | . | . | TRBV19 | CASTEGPLTNQPQHF | TGTGCCAGTACTGAGGGGCCCCTTACTAATCAGCCCCAGCATTTT
TRBJ2-7 | . | . | TRBV12-5 | CASGPPYSTQGYEQYF | TGTGCTAGTGGTCCCCCGTACAGTACCCAAGGTTACGAGCAGTACTTC
TRBJ1-2 | . | few | TRBV12-3/TRBV12-4 | CASSPPRDGYTF | TGTGCCAGCAGTCCCCCCAGGGATGGCTACACCTTC
TRBJ1-1 | . | . | TRBV21-1 | CASSKGSGGRGEAEAFF | TGTGCCAGCAGCAAAGGGAGTGGGGGCAGGGGGGAGGCTGAAGCTTTCTTT
TRBJ1-2 | . | few | TRBV5-5 | CASSPQGHGYTF | TGTGCCAGCAGCCCTCAGGGACACGGCTACACCTTC
TRBJ2-2 | . | few | TRBV5-1 | CASSPGFNTGELFF | TGCGCCAGCAGCCCGGGATTCAACACCGGGGAGCTGTTTTTT
TRBJ2-3 | . | few | TRBV12-3/TRBV12-4 | CASATVADTQYF | TGTGCCAGCGCCACGGTGGCAGATACGCAGTATTTT
TRBJ2-1 | . | . | TRBV7-9 | CASSLVGSAYSEQFF | TGTGCCAGCAGCTTAGTGGGGAGCGCTTACAGTGAGCAGTTCTTC
TRBJ2-1 | . | many | TRBV30 | CAWSVLFYNEQFF | TGTGCCTGGAGTGTACTTTTCTACAATGAGCAGTTCTTC
TRBJ1-1 | . | few | TRBV6-1 | CASSVGSTEAFF | TGTGCCAGCAGTGTGGGCAGCACTGAAGCTTTCTTT
TRBJ1-2 | . | . | TRBV18 | CASSPLDQTSYGYTF | TGTGCCAGCTCACCACTGGACCAGACTTCCTATGGCTACACCTTC
TRBJ1-1 | . | few | TRBV5-1 | CASSSRDAEAFF | TGCGCCAGCAGCTCCCGGGACGCTGAAGCTTTCTTT
TRBJ2-4 | . | . | TRBV29-1 | CSVEVSANIQYF | TGCAGCGTTGAGGTGTCCGCGAACATTCAGTACTTC
TRBJ1-6 | TRBD1 | few | TRBV7-2 | CASSPGQGRSSPLHF | TGTGCCAGCAGCCCCGGACAGGGGCGATCTTCACCCCTCCACTTT
TRBJ1-4 | . | few | TRBV20-1 | CSARDLGGNSEKLFF | TGCAGTGCTAGAGATCTGGGGGGAAATTCTGAAAAACTGTTTTTT
TRBJ2-1 | . | . | TRBV20-1 | CSARARSGLSYNEQFF | TGCAGTGCTAGGGCCCGTAGCGGCCTCTCCTACAATGAGCAGTTCTTC
TRBJ1-4 | . | . | TRBV30 | CACPAAATNEKLFF | TGTGCCTGCCCCGCGGCAGCAACTAATGAAAAACTGTTTTTT
TRBJ2-1 | TRBD1 | few | TRBV10-3 | CAISEGGDRGNEQFF | TGTGCCATCAGTGAGGGGGGGGACAGGGGCAATGAGCAGTTCTTC
TRBJ2-7 | . | . | TRBV5-5 | CASSWVGNYEQYF | TGTGCCAGCAGCTGGGTAGGGAACTACGAGCAGTACTTC
TRBJ2-1 | TRBD2 | many | TRBV25-1 | CASSELGTRFNEQFF | TGTGCCAGCAGTGAATTAGGGACTAGATTTAATGAGCAGTTCTTC
TRBJ2-5 | . | . | TRBV25-1 | CASSEYWQFRGRQETQYF | TGTGCCAGCAGTGAATATTGGCAATTCAGGGGACGCCAAGAGACCCAGTACTTC
TRBJ2-5 | . | . | TRBV7-2 | CASSLWIGRGMGETQYF | TGTGCCAGCAGCTTATGGATAGGGCGGGGCATGGGCGAGACCCAGTACTTC
TRBJ2-1 | . | few | TRBV5-6 | CASSRARGNEQFF | TGTGCCAGCAGCCGGGCCCGAGGGAATGAGCAGTTCTTC
TRBJ2-7 | TRBD2 | . | TRBV19 | CASSWGLARPYEQYF | TGTGCCAGTAGCTGGGGACTAGCGAGACCCTACGAGCAGTACTTC
TRBJ2-5 | . | . | TRBV5-1 | CASSRDWEETQYF | TGCGCCAGCAGCCGGGACTGGGAAGAGACCCAGTACTTC
TRBJ2-7 | . | few | TRBV5-1 | CASSWSPGGSYEQYF | TGCGCCAGCAGCTGGAGCCCCGGGGGCTCCTACGAGCAGTACTTC
TRBJ2-3 | . | . | TRBV12-3/TRBV12-4 | CASLRDTQYF | TGTGCCAGCCTCCGGGATACGCAGTATTTT
TRBJ1-4 | . | few | TRBV20-1 | CSAGPGSTNEKLFF | TGCAGTGCTGGACCGGGATCAACTAATGAAAAACTGTTTTTT
TRBJ2-7 | TRBD1 | few | TRBV28 | CASSSHGQGTYEQYF | TGTGCCAGCAGTTCCCACGGACAGGGAACCTACGAGCAGTACTTC
TRBJ2-1 | TRBD2 | few | TRBV28 | CATNLAGGGTYNEQFF | TGTGCCACCAACCTAGCGGGAGGAGGAACCTACAATGAGCAGTTCTTC
TRBJ2-1 | . | few | TRBV29-1 | CSVEKGEEGEAVGEQFF | TGCAGCGTTGAAAAGGGGGAGGAGGGAGAGGCGGTTGGTGAGCAGTTCTTC
TRBJ2-7 | . | . | TRBV12-3/TRBV12-4 | CASSLSGRINEQYF | TGTGCCAGCAGTTTATCGGGCCGAATTAATGAGCAGTACTTC
TRBJ2-3 | TRBD1 | . | TRBV3-1 | CASSPDRNTDTQYF | TGTGCCAGCAGCCCGGACAGGAACACAGATACGCAGTATTTT
TRBJ2-3 | . | . | TRBV12-3/TRBV12-4 | CASSSFSEGTQYF | TGTGCCAGCAGTTCCTTTAGCGAGGGTACGCAGTATTTT
TRBJ2-1 | . | . | TRBV7-9 | CASSLLGPGNEQFF | TGTGCCAGCAGCCTCCTTGGCCCTGGGAATGAGCAGTTCTTC
TRBJ2-5 | . | many | TRBV12-3/TRBV12-4 | CASSLAGWNQETQYF | TGTGCCAGCAGTTTAGCAGGATGGAACCAAGAGACCCAGTACTTC
TRBJ1-1 | . | . | TRBV6-1 | CASSDQRYAEAFF | TGTGCCAGCAGTGACCAAAGGTACGCTGAAGCTTTCTTT
TRBJ2-5 | . | few | TRBV5-1 | CASSWQGRETQYF | TGCGCCAGCAGCTGGCAGGGTCGGGAGACCCAGTACTTC
TRBJ2-7 | . | . | TRBV29-1 | CSVQTGKDIYEQYF | TGCAGCGTACAAACAGGGAAGGATATCTACGAGCAGTACTTC
TRBJ2-2 | . | few | TRBV4-2 | CASSDRAKPGELFF | TGTGCCAGCAGTGACAGAGCGAAGCCCGGGGAGCTGTTTTTT